The next 8 T cell receptor beta chains were all read from a single sample in a study of technical replicates of blood from several donors. The method was immunoSEQ multiplex PCR; TCRdb's version includes in-frame clones alone and lacks a portion of them. The sample carries 60,000 to 90,000 clones, 95% to 98% recorded once. Sequences were obtained from T cells isolated from PBMCs. The source of these receptors is a human donor in good health.

The gene calls are TRBV2 and TRBJ2-5; D unclear. The CDR3 totals 11 residues. V was pared by 6 bases and J by 4 bases, with 6 bases between. Germline loops: CDR1 SNHLY, CDR2 FYNNEI. The CDR3 region is CASRDLETQYF. CDR3 in DNA: TGTGCCAGCAGAGACTTAGAGACCCAGTACTTC.

The chain recombines TRBV7-2 with TRBJ2-7; D may be TRBD1 (6 bases). CDR1 and CDR2 from the germline V gene are SGHTA and FQGNSA. The length of the CDR3 is 15 residues. Trimming removed 5 bases at V and 7 bases at J, with 21 bases between. DNA for the CDR3: TGTGCCAGCAGCCCCCGCAGGGGCGGTCTCGGGGAGCAGTACTTC. Translated: CASSPRRGGLGEQYF.

The chain is built from TRBV9 and TRBJ2-1; 8 bases are shared with TRBD2. The junction had 5 bases not matched to a gene; V was cut back by 3 bases and J by 0 bases. Germline V lookup: CDR1 SGDLS, CDR2 YYNGEE. The CDR3 has 16 amino acids. The CDR3 nucleotides are TGTGCCAGCAGCGCCGGTAGCGGGAACTCCTACAATGAGCAGTTCTTC. Its translation: CASSAGSGNSYNEQFF.

V and J are TRBV6-1 and TRBJ2-7, with D perhaps TRBD1 (6 bases). V was shortened by 2 bases and J by 5 bases, with 7 bases between the two germline ends. Germline assignment: CDR1 MNHNS and CDR2 SASEGT. The CDR3 covers 12 residues. The CDR3 DNA reads TGTGCCAGCAGTGAACAGGGGAACGAGCAGTACTTC. Translating gives CASSEQGNEQYF.

This chain connects TRBV6-4 to TRBJ2-2, with a weak D call TRBD1 (5 bases). V was trimmed by 6 bases and J by 0 bases, leaving 11 bases between them. The CDR3 totals 15 residues. CDR1 is MRHNA, CDR2 SNTAGT, per germline. The CDR3 DNA reads TGTGCCAGCAGGCGACAGCCTACGAACACCGGGGAGCTGTTTTTT. Translated, it gives CASRRQPTNTGELFF.

The rearrangement links TRBV6-6 to TRBJ2-7; 8 nucleotides match TRBD2. The germline CDR1 and CDR2 sequences are MNHNY and SVGAGI (reference sequence). The length of the CDR3 is 15 residues. V shed 2 bases, J shed 5 bases, and the junction held 8 bases outside the gene matches. Here the CDR3 reads CASSYAAGGKDEQYF. The CDR3 DNA is TGTGCCAGCAGTTACGCGGCGGGAGGTAAGGACGAGCAGTACTTC.

V gene TRBV29-1 combines with J gene TRBJ2-7; possibly TRBD2 for D (6 bases). The germline CDR1 and CDR2 sequences are SQVTM and ANQGSEA. This CDR3 has 13 residues. V was pared by 7 bases and J by 1 base, with 14 bases between. This CDR3 is CSAIAETSYEQYF. CDR3 coding DNA: TGCAGCGCTATAGCGGAAACATCCTACGAGCAGTACTTC.

This chain joins TRBV7-2 and TRBJ2-7; TRBD1 matches 7 bases. Germline V gene sequence: CDR1 SGHTA, CDR2 FQGNSA. Trimming cost V 5 bases and J 3 bases; bases outside gene matches: 10. The CDR3 is 15 residues long. This CDR3 is CASSARDSVLYEQYF. The CDR3 nucleotides are TGTGCCAGCAGCGCAAGGGACAGCGTACTCTACGAGCAGTACTTC.